The 21 T cell receptor beta chains below were found in one sample sequenced in a study. The TRBV12-4/TRBJ1-2 clonotypes were amplified using barcode primers with ligated adaptors. TCRdb re-called the multiplex PCR reads with MiXCR, one entry per CDR3 protein. In the table there are about 970 distinct CDR3 sequences, under 3% of which are singletons. Cells sorted as Tregs were CD4+, CD25+ and CD127-/low. Sample: Tregs sorted from blood. The source of these receptors is a female donor with breast cancer.

Sample share makes this clonotype medium-sized. This chain joins TRBV12-3 or TRBV12-4 and TRBJ1-2, with unresolved D. The CDR3 is 16 residues long. V gave up 2 bases and J gave up 3 bases, with 16 bases separating them. In DNA, the CDR3 is TGTGCCAGCAGTTTACCGATCTTTGGGGTAGACTATGGCTACACCTTC. It translates to CASSLPIFGVDYGYTF.

This clonotype is labeled as medium-sized. V gene TRBV12-3 or TRBV12-4 combines with J gene TRBJ1-2; D is undetermined. The CDR3 extends over 14 amino acids. V was pared by 2 bases and J by 5 bases, with 12 bases between. CDR3 residues: CASSLRRAPYGYTF. The CDR3 DNA reads TGTGCCAGCAGTTTACGGCGGGCCCCATATGGCTACACCTTC.

This clonotype is medium-sized by share. The chain employs TRBV12-3 or TRBV12-4 and TRBJ1-2, with D possibly matching TRBD1 (5 bases). The CDR3 contains 14 residues. The V gene lost 0 bases and the J gene lost 4 bases, with 9 bases spanning the gap. CDR3 in amino acids: CASSLADMGYGYTF. The CDR3 DNA reads as TGTGCCAGCAGTTTAGCGGACATGGGCTATGGCTACACCTTC.

This clonotype is labeled medium-sized. The rearrangement links TRBV12-3 or TRBV12-4 to TRBJ1-2; TRBD1 is a possible D gene (5 bases). Trimming removed 0 bases at V and 8 bases at J, with 13 bases between. This CDR3 has 14 amino acids. The CDR3 DNA follows: TGTGCCAGCAGTTTAGCGAGCAGGGTCGACGGCTACACCTTC. Its protein product is CASSLASRVDGYTF.

Judged by abundance, this clonotype is medium-sized. The V and J genes are TRBV12-3 or TRBV12-4 and TRBJ1-2; 8 bases are a match to TRBD1. Trimming cost V 7 bases and J 4 bases; bases outside gene matches: 5. The CDR3 runs to 13 residues. The DNA of the CDR3 is TGTGCCAGCACACTCGGGACAGGCTATGGCTACACCTTC. Translation: CASTLGTGYGYTF.

DNA for the CDR3: TGTGCCAGCAGTTCCGGACAGGGCCTGCAGCCCAACTATGGCTACACCTTC. It translates to CASSSGQGLQPNYGYTF. The chain carries TRBV12-3 or TRBV12-4 and TRBJ1-2, with 8 bases that match TRBD1. CDR3 length: 17 amino acids. Trimming took 4 bases from V and 2 from J; bases not matched to a gene: 12.

This clonotype is large within its sample. In nucleotides, the CDR3 is TGTGCCAGCAGTTTACGACAGGCCTATGGCTACACCTTC. Encoded protein: CASSLRQAYGYTF. V and J are TRBV12-3 or TRBV12-4 and TRBJ1-2; TRBD1 is a possible D gene (6 bases). Trimming stripped 2 bases from V and 4 bases from J, with 8 bases between. The CDR3 consists of 13 residues.

This clonotype was counted many times. The rearrangement uses TRBV12-3 or TRBV12-4 and TRBJ1-2, with TRBD1 identical over 7 bases. Trimming at V came to 5 bases and at J to 4 bases, leaving 7 bases not matched to a gene. There are 14 residues in the CDR3. The CDR3 DNA reads TGTGCCAGCAGTCCCGGGACAGAAGGCTATGGCTACACCTTC. Translated, it gives CASSPGTEGYGYTF.

V gene TRBV12-3 or TRBV12-4 combines with J gene TRBJ1-2, with no clear D. Trimming removed 4 bases from V and 3 bases from J, with 12 bases in between. The length of the CDR3 is 14 residues. The CDR3 loop is CASSSNPGDYGYTF. The CDR3 bases are TGTGCCAGCAGTTCGAATCCGGGTGACTATGGCTACACCTTC.

Within the sample, this clonotype is medium-sized. The CDR3 coding sequence is TGTGCCAGCAGCCACGGGACAGGCGGAGGCACTTACTATGGCTACACCTTC. Translation: CASSHGTGGGTYYGYTF. The gene calls are TRBV12-3 or TRBV12-4 and TRBJ1-2; 8 bases line up with TRBD1. CDR3 length: 17 amino acids. Trimming at V came to 6 bases and at J to 3 bases, leaving 15 bases not matched to a gene.

In its sample, this clonotype is medium-sized. The chain recombines TRBV12-3 or TRBV12-4 with TRBJ1-2; no definite D call. The CDR3 totals 14 residues. The V and J ends lost 5 bases and 9 bases respectively, with 19 bases between them. CDR3 bases: TGTGCCAGCAGTAGCGCACGGGGTTTGATGAGCTACACCTTC. Its protein is CASSSARGLMSYTF.

This clonotype is medium-sized. V is TRBV12-3 or TRBV12-4 and J is TRBJ1-2; D is unclear. V dropped 6 bases and J dropped 1 base, with 18 bases sitting between them. The CDR3 loop spans 16 amino acids. The DNA of the CDR3 is TGTGCCAGCAGGAAAGGTGTTGCTGAGAATAACTATGGCTACACCTTC. This encodes CASRKGVAENNYGYTF.

Sample share makes this clonotype large. The rearrangement uses TRBV12-3 or TRBV12-4 and TRBJ1-2, with D tentatively TRBD1 (6 bases). Trimming removed 3 bases at V and 7 bases at J, with 15 bases between. This CDR3 is 14 amino acids long. The CDR3 bases are TGTGCCAGCAGTTTGTCATCCGTCAGGGGTGGCTACACCTTC. This gives the protein CASSLSSVRGGYTF.

This clonotype rates as medium-sized (0.01 to 0.1%). CDR3 amino acids: CASRLSAELKGYTF. In DNA form, the CDR3 reads TGTGCCAGCAGACTATCAGCCGAGTTAAAGGGCTACACCTTC. V gene TRBV12-3 or TRBV12-4 combines with J gene TRBJ1-2; D gene unclear. The V and J ends lost 6 bases and 8 bases respectively, with 19 bases between them. This CDR3 contains 14 residues.

Relative to its sample, this clonotype is medium-sized. The genes are TRBV12-3 or TRBV12-4 and TRBJ1-2; D gene unclear. Trimming pared 7 bases from V and 3 bases from J, leaving 15 bases between. The CDR3 has 14 amino acids. Written as DNA, the CDR3 is TGTGCCAGCATTCTCGACGGCCGCGACTATGGCTACACCTTC. Translation: CASILDGRDYGYTF.

This clonotype is judged medium-sized. The V call is TRBV12-3 or TRBV12-4, the J call TRBJ1-2; D is perhaps TRBD1 (6 bases). This CDR3 spans 13 amino acids. V gave up 6 bases and J gave up 6 bases, with 14 bases separating them. The CDR3 region has the DNA TGTGCCAGCAGCGGGACAATTAGAAATGGCTACACCTTC. Residues: CASSGTIRNGYTF.

By share, this clonotype ranks as medium-sized (0.01 to 0.1%). The genes are TRBV12-3 or TRBV12-4 and TRBJ1-2; 9 bases align to TRBD1. V lost 6 bases and J lost 5; bases outside the gene matches: 10. This CDR3 region has 15 residues. The CDR3 is CASSPRDRVKYGYTF. DNA of the CDR3: TGTGCCAGCAGCCCCAGGGACAGGGTAAAGTATGGCTACACCTTC.

This clonotype is medium-sized. The gene calls are TRBV12-3 or TRBV12-4 and TRBJ1-2; D ambiguous. The CDR3 consists of 15 residues. Trimming pared 5 bases from V and 6 bases from J, leaving 19 bases between. The DNA of the CDR3 is TGTGCCAGCAGTCCCGCGATAATAAGGAGTAATGGCTACACCTTC. Translation gives CASSPAIIRSNGYTF.

This clonotype qualifies as medium-sized. The rearrangement joins TRBV12-3 or TRBV12-4 to TRBJ1-2, with unresolved D. The CDR3 is made up of 14 amino acids. Between the trimmed V and J ends, which lost 5 bases and 8 bases, there was a span of 18 bases. CDR3 DNA sequence: TGTGCCAGCAGTCCTACCTCTGGTCCAAAGGGCTACACCTTC. It codes for CASSPTSGPKGYTF.

CDR3 in DNA: TGTGCCAGCAGCCAGACTGACTATGGCTACACCTTC. Translated, it gives CASSQTDYGYTF. This chain joins TRBV12-3 or TRBV12-4 and TRBJ1-2; D not certain. The CDR3 runs to 12 residues. V dropped 6 bases and J dropped 3 bases, with 8 bases sitting between them.

This clonotype is labeled as medium-sized. This rearrangement joins TRBV12-3 or TRBV12-4 to TRBJ1-2; tentatively, D is TRBD1 (5 bases). Trimming left V 4 bases short and J 6 bases short, with 21 bases between. CDR3 length equals 16 residues. The CDR3 nucleotides read TGTGCCAGCAGTTATGGGGCGTGGGTAGGAGAAAATGGCTACACCTTC. Translation: CASSYGAWVGENGYTF.